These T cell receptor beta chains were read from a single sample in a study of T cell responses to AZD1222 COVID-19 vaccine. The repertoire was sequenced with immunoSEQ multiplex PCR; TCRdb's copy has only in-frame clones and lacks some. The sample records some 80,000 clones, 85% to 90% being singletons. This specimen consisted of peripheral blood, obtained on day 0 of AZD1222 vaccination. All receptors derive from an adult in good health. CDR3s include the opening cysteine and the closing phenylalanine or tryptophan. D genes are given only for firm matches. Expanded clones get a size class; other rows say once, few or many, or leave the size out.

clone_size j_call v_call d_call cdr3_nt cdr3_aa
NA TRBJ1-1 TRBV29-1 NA TGCAGCGTTGTCTCTTACACTGAAGCTTTCTTT CSVVSYTEAFF
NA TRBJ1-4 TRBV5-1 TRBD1 TGCGCCAGCAGGGAGTGGACAGGGTGGAATGAAAAACTGTTTTTT CASREWTGWNEKLFF
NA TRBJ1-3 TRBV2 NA TGTGCCAGCGAGGTGCGCTCTGGAAACACCATATATTTT CASEVRSGNTIYF
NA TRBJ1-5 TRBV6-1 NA TGTGCCAGCAGTGAGATCAGTCATCAGCCCCAGCATTTT CASSEISHQPQHF
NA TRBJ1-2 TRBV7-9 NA TGTGCCAGCAGCTTCACAACCAACTATGGCTACACCTTC CASSFTTNYGYTF
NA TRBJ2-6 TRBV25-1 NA TGTGCCAGCAGTGAGGCATCGCGGTTCTCTGGGGCCAACGTCCTGACTTTC CASSEASRFSGANVLTF
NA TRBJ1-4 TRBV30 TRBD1 TGTGCCTGGGACAGGGGGCATACTAATGAAAAACTGTTTTTT CAWDRGHTNEKLFF
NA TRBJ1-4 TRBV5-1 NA TGCGCCAGCAGGGGACGAATAGGAACTAATGAAAAACTGTTTTTT CASRGRIGTNEKLFF
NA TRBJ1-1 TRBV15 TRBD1 TGTGCCACCAGCAGAGGGCACCGGACAGGTGTACTCCGAATGAACACTGAAGCTTTCTTT CATSRGHRTGVLRMNTEAFF
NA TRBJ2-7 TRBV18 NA TGTGCCAGCTCCCCAAGCAGGGGTTACGAGCAGTACTTC CASSPSRGYEQYF
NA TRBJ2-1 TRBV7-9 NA TGTGCCAGCAGCTTAGCTTCCTTCCTCCACTACAATGAGCAGTTCTTC CASSLASFLHYNEQFF
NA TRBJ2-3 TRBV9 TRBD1 TGTGCCAGCAGCTACGGGACAGGGATGGTCACAGATACGCAGTATTTT CASSYGTGMVTDTQYF
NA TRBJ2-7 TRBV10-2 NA TGCGCCAGCAGTGAAGGGTTTACTTCCTACGAGCAGTACTTC CASSEGFTSYEQYF
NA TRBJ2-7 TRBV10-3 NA TGTGCCACCGGGGAAGCTTCCTACGAGCAGTACTTC CATGEASYEQYF
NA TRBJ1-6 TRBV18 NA TGTGCCAGCTCCCCACGAAGTAATTCACCCCTCCACTTT CASSPRSNSPLHF
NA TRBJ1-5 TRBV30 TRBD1 TGTGCCTGGAGTCGGACAGGAAATCAGCCCCAGCATTTT CAWSRTGNQPQHF
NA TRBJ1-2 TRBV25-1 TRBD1 TGTGCCAGCGCCGACAGGGGAATAGGTGGCTACACCTTC CASADRGIGGYTF
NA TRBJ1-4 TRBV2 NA TGTGCCAGCGCCCGGTGGGTCTTTAGAACTAATGAAAAACTGTTTTTT CASARWVFRTNEKLFF
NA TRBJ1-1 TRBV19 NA TGTGCCAGTAGTATACAGGTTACCGTCTCTGAAGCTTTCTTT CASSIQVTVSEAFF
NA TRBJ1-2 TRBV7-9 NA TGTGCCAGCACCCCCGGGGACAAACTTAACTATGGCTACACCTTC CASTPGDKLNYGYTF
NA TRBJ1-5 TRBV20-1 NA TGCAGTGCTAGTGTGGGGGGCGGCAATCAGCCCCAGCATTTT CSASVGGGNQPQHF
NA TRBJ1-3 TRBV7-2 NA TGTGCCAGCAGCTACCGGACAGGAAACACCATATATTTT CASSYRTGNTIYF
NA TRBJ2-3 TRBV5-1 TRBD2 TGCGCCAGCAGTACGCGCGGGGGGGCCACAGATACGCAGTATTTT CASSTRGGATDTQYF
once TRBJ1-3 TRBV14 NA TGTGCCAGCAGCCTCCGGACGGCTGGAAACACCATATATTTT CASSLRTAGNTIYF
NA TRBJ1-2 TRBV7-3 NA TGTGCCAGCAGCTTAAATCGGGGGACGGATGGCTACACCTTC CASSLNRGTDGYTF
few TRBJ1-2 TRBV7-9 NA TGTGCCAGCAGCTTAGACGGGGTTGGCTACACCTTC CASSLDGVGYTF
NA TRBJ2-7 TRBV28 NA TGTGCCAGCAGTTTTAAGTGGTACGAGCAGTACTTC CASSFKWYEQYF
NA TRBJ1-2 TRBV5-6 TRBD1 TGTGCCAGCAGCTTTTTCGACAGGGATTTTGGTGGCTACACCTTC CASSFFDRDFGGYTF
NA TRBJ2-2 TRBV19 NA TGTGCCAGTAGTATCGGTCATCCTTGGGACACCGGGGAGCTGTTTTTT CASSIGHPWDTGELFF
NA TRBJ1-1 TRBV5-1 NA TGCGCCAGCAGCTTAGGAGGGATTCCTGAAGCTTTCTTT CASSLGGIPEAFF
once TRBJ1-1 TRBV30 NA TGTGCCTGGAGCCCGACCTCATACCTTGCTTTCTTT CAWSPTSYLAFF
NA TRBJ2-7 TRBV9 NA TGTGCCAGCAGCGTAGGTTCCCCTTTCTACGAGCAGTACTTC CASSVGSPFYEQYF
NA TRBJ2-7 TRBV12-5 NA TGTGCTAGTGCCGATGGGCAGGGTAACAACGAGCAGTACTTC CASADGQGNNEQYF
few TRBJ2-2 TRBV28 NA TGTGCCAGCAGACTATGGGAAGACACCGGGGAGCTGTTTTTT CASRLWEDTGELFF
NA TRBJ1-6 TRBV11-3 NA TGTGCCAGCAGCTTAGGTCTCAGGGAGGGATCACCCCTCCACTTT CASSLGLREGSPLHF
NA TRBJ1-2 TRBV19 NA TGTGCCAGTAAGCTGACAGGAGGGCTCTATGGCTACACCTTC CASKLTGGLYGYTF
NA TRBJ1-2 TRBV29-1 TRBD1 TGCAGCGTTGCGGCTACTTCCGGGACAGGGTATGGCTACACCTTC CSVAATSGTGYGYTF
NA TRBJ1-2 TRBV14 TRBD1 TGTGCCAGCAGCCCGGGGACAGGGCTCTATGGCTACACCTTC CASSPGTGLYGYTF
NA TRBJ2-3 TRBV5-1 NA TGCGCCAGCAGCTCGATAAACTCGCTCACAGATACGCAGTATTTT CASSSINSLTDTQYF
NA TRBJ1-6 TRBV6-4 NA TGTGCCAGCAGCGACACTCCCTATAATTCACCCCTCCACTTT CASSDTPYNSPLHF
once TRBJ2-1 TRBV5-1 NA TGCGCCAGCAGCTTGGACAGCTCCTACAATGAGCAGTTCTTC CASSLDSSYNEQFF
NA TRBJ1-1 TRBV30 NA TGTGCCTGGAGTAACTCGAACACTGAAGCTTTCTTT CAWSNSNTEAFF
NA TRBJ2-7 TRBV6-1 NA TGTGCCAGCAGTGAGGGCAACCCCTACGAGCAGTACTTC CASSEGNPYEQYF
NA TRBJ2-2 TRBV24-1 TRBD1 TGTGCCACCAGTGATGGGGGACAGGGCCTAGCCGGGGAGCTGTTTTTT CATSDGGQGLAGELFF
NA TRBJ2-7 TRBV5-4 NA TGTGCCAGCAGCCCCGGAGGACAACGCTCCTACGAGCAGTACTTC CASSPGGQRSYEQYF
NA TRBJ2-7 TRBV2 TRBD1 TGTGCCAGCAGTTGGACAGGGCCTAGCTACGAGCAGTACTTC CASSWTGPSYEQYF